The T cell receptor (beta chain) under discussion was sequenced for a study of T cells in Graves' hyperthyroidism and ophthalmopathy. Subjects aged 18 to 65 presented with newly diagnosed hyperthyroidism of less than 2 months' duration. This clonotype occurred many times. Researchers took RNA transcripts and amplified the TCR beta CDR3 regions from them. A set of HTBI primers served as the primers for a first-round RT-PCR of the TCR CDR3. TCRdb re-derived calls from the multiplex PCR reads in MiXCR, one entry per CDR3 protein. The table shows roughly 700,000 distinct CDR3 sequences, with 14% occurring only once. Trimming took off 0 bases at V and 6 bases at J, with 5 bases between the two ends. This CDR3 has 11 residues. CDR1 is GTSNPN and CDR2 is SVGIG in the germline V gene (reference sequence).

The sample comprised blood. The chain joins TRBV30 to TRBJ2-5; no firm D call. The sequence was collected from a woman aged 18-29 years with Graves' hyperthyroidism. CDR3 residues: CAWSVTKTQYF. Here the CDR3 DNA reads TGTGCCTGGAGTGTTACGAAGACCCAGTACTTC.